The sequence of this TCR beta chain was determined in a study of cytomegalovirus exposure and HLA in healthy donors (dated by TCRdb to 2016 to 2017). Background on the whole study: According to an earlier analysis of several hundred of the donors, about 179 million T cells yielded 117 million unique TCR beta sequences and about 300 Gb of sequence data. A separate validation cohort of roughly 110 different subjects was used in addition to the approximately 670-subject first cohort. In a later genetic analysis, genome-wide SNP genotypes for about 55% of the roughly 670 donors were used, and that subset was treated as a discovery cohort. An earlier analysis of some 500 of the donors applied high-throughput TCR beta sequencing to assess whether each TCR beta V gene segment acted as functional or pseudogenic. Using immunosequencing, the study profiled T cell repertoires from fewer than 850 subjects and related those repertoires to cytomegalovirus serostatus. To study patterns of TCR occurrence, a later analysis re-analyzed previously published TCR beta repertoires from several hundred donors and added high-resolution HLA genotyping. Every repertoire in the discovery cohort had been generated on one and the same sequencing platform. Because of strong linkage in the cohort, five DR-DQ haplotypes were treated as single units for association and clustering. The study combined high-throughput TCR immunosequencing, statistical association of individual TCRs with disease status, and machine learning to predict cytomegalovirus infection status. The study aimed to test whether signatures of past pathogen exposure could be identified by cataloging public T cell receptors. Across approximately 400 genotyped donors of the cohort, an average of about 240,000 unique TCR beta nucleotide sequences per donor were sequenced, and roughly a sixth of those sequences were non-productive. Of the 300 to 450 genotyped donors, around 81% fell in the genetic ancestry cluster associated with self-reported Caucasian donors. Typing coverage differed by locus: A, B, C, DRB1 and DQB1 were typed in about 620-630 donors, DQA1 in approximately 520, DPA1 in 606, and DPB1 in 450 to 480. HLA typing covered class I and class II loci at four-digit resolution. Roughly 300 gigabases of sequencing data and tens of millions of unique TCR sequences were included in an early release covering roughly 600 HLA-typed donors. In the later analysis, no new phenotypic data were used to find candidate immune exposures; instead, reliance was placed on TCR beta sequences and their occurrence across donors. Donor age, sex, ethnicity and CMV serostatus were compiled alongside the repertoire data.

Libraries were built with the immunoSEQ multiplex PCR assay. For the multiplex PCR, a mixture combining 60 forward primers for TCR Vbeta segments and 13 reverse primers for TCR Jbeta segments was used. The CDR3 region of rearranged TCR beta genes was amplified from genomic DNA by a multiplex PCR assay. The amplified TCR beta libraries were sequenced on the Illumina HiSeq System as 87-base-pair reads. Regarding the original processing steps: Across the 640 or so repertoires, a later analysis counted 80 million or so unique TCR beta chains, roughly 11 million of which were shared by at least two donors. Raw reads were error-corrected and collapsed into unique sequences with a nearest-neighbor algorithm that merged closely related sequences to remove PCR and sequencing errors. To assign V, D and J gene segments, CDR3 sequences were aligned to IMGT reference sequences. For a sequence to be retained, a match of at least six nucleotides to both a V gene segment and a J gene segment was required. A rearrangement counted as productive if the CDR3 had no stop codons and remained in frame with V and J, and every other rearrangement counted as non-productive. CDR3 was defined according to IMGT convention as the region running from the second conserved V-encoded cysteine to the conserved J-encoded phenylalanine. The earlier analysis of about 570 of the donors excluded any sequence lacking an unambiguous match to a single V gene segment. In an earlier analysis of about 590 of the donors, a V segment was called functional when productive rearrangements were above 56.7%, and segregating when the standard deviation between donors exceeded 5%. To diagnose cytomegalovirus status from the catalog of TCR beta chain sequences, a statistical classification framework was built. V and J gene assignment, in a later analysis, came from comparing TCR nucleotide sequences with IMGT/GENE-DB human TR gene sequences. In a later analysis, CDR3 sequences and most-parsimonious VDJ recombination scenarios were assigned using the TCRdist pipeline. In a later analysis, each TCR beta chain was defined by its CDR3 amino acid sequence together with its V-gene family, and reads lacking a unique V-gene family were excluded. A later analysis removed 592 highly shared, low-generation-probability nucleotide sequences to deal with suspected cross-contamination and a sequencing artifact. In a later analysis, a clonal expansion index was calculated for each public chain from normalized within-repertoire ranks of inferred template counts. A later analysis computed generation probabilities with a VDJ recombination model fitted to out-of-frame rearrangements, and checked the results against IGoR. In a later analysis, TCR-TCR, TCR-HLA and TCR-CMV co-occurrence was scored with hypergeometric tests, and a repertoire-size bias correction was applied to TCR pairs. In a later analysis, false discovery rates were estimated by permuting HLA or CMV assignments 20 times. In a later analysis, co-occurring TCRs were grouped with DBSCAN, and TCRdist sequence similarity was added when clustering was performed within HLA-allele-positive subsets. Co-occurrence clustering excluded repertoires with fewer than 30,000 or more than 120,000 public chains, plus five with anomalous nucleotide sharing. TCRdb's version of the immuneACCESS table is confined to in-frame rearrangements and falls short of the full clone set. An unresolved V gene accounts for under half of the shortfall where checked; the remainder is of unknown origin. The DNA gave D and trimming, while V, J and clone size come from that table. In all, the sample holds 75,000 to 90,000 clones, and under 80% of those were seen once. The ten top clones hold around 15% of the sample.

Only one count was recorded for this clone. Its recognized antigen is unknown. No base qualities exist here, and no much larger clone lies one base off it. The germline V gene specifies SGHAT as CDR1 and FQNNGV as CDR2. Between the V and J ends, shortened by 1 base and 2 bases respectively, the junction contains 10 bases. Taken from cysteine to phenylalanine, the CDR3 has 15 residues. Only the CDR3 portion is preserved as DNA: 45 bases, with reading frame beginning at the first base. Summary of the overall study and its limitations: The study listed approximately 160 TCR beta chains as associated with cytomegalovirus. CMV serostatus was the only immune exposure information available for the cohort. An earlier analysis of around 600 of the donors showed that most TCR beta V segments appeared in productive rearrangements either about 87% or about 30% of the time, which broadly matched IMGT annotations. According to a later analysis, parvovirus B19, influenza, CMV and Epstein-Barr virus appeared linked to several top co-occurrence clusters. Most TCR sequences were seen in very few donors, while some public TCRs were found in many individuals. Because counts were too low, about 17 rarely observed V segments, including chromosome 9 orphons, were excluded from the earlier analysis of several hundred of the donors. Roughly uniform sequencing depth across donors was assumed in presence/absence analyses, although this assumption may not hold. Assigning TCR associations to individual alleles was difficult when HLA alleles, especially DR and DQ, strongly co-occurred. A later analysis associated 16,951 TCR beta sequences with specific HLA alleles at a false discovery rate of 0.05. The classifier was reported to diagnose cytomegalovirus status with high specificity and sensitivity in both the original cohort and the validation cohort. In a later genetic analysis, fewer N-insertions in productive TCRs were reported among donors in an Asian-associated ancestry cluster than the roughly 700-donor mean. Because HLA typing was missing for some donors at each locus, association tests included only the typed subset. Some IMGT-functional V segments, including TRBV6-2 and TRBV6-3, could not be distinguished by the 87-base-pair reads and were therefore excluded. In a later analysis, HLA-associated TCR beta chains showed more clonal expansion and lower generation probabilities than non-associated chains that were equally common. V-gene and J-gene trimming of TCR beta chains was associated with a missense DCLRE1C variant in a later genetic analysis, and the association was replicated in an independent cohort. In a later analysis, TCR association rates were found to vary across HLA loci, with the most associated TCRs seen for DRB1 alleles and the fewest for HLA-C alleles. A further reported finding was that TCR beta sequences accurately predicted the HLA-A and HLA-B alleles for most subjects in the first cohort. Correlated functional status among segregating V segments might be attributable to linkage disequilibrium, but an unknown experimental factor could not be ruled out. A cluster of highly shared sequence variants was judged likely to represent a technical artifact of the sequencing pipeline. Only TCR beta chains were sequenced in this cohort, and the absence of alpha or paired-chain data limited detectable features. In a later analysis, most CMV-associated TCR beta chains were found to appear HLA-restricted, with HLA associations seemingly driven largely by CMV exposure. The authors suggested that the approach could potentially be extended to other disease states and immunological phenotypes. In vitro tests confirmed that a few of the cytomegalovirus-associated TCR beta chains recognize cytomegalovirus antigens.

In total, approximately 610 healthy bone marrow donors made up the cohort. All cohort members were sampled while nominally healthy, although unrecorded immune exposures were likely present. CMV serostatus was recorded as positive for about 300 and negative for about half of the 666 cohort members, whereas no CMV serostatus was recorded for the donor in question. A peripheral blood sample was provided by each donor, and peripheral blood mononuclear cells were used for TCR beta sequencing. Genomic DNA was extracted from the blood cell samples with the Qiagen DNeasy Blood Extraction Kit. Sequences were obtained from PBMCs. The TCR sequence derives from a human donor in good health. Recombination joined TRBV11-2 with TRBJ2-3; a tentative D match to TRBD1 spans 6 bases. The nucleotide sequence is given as TGTGCCAGCAGCTTAGGGGGGCTACTCACAGATACGCAGTATTTT. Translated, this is CASSLGGLLTDTQYF.